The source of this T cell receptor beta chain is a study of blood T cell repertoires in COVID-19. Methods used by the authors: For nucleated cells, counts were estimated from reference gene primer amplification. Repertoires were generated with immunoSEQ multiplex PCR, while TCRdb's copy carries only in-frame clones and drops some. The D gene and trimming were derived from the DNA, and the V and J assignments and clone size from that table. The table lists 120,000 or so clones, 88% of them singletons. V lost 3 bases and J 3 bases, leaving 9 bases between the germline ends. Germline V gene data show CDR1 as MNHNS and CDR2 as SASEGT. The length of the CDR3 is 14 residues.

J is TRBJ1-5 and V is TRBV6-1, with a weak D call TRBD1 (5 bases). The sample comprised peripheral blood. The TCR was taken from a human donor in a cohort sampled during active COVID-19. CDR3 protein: CASSDRVDNQPQHF. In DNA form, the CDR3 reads TGTGCCAGCAGTGACAGGGTCGACAATCAGCCCCAGCATTTT.